This is a list of T cell receptor beta chains from one sample in a study of blood T cell repertoires in COVID-19. Clones were read by immunoSEQ multiplex PCR, and TCRdb kept only the in-frame ones, dropping some. The sample lists about 140,000 clones; more than 80% were seen once. Sequencing was carried out using peripheral blood. The receptors here all came from a human donor in a cohort sampled during active COVID-19. Each CDR3 is given with its conserved first and last residue. A D gene is named only where the DNA matches it firmly.

d_call	j_call	v_call	cdr3_aa
TRBD2	TRBJ2-1	TRBV19	CASSTLAGGPGNEQFF
TRBD2	TRBJ2-5	TRBV6-5	CASSYGAGKETQYF
TRBD1	TRBJ2-1	TRBV4-2	CASSRGTASSYNEQFF
NA	TRBJ1-5	TRBV7-9	CASSGGGLQHF
TRBD2	TRBJ2-3	TRBV10-3	CAISGGAGPTDTQYF
NA	TRBJ2-1	TRBV28	CASRSLSQGDEQFF
TRBD1	TRBJ2-3	TRBV27	CASSLGTGVADTQYF
TRBD2	TRBJ2-7	TRBV15	CATSGGGDEQYF
NA	TRBJ1-4	TRBV27	CASTDPQDSSEKLFF
NA	TRBJ2-3	TRBV12-3/TRBV12-4	CASSPTTTDTQYF
TRBD1	TRBJ2-2	TRBV5-1	CASSLPLGGGGTGELFF
TRBD1	TRBJ1-1	TRBV9	CASSVGRTGENTEAFF
TRBD1	TRBJ2-2	TRBV7-3	CASSLDRDGELFF
NA	TRBJ1-1	TRBV5-5	CASSPEAAFSNTEAFF
TRBD2	TRBJ2-1	TRBV6-1	CASVAGGYNEQFF
TRBD2	TRBJ2-1	TRBV3-1/TRBV3-2	CASSQDALAGEGEQFF
TRBD2	TRBJ2-7	TRBV5-6	CASSLLAGPDEQYF
NA	TRBJ2-5	TRBV9	CASSPGRGFQETQYF
TRBD2	TRBJ2-1	TRBV25-1	CASSAFGGRTEQFF
TRBD2	TRBJ2-7	TRBV6-1	CASSDMGLPYEQYF
TRBD2	TRBJ2-3	TRBV19	CATSGGDTQYF
TRBD1	TRBJ1-1	TRBV28	CASTPGGGRVNTEAFF
TRBD2	TRBJ2-1	TRBV6-5	CASRTSGRNEQFF
TRBD2	TRBJ2-1	TRBV4-2	CASSQETSGFNEQFF
TRBD2	TRBJ2-5	TRBV5-4	CASRPGLAETQYF
NA	TRBJ2-7	TRBV6-1	CASSEVLAGEYEQYF
TRBD1	TRBJ1-2	TRBV11-2	CASSLHRDRVNYGYTF
TRBD1	TRBJ1-1	TRBV19	CASRQGARAFF
TRBD1	TRBJ1-5	TRBV19	CASSPRTGGHQPQHF
TRBD1	TRBJ1-2	TRBV5-1	CASSLTQGAQSGYTF
NA	TRBJ2-7	TRBV28	CASSDRKSSYEQYF